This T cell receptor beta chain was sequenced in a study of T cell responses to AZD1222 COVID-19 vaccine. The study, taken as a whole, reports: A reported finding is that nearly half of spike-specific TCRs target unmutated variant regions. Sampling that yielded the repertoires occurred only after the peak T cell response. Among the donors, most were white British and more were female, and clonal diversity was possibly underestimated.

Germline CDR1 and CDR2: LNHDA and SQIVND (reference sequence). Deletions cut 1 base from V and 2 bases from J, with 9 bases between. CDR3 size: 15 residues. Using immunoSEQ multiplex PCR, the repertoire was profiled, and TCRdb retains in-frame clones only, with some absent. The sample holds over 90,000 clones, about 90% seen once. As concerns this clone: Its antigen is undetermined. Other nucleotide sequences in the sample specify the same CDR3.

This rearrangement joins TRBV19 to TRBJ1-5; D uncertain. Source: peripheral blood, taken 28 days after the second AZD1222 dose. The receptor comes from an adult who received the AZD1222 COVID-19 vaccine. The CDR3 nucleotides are TGTGCCAGTAGTATAGGAAGAAGCCGCAATCAGCCCCAGCATTTT. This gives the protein CASSIGRSRNQPQHF.